A selection of T cell receptor beta chains follows, all from one sample in a study of blood T cells in healthy people across ages. Each CDR3 protein gets one entry after TCRdb re-called the 5' RACE reads with MiXCR. The sample includes about 670,000 distinct CDR3 sequences, approximately 52% seen only once; the top ten take 13%. Sequenced input: blood. These receptors all come from a woman older than 75 in good health. Each CDR3 is given with its conserved first and last residue. The D gene is left open where the match is weak. Expanded clones get a size class; other rows say once, few or many, or leave the size out.

>many|TRBV6-5|TRBD1|TRBJ2-2
CASSWDRNTGELFF
TGTGCCAGCAGCTGGGACAGGAACACCGGGGAGCTGTTTTTT
>many|TRBV28|TRBD1|TRBJ2-3
CASSLTFRGDTQYF
TGTGCCAGCAGTTTAACCTTCAGGGGGGATACGCAGTATTTT
>many|TRBV10-3|.|TRBJ2-7
CAISEEGGYSYEQYF
TGTGCCATCAGTGAGGAGGGCGGATACTCCTACGAGCAGTACTTC
>many|TRBV5-1|.|TRBJ2-7
CASSLGGTGSYEQYF
TGCGCCAGCAGCTTGGGAGGGACGGGCTCCTACGAGCAGTACTTC
>.|TRBV11-1|.|TRBJ1-1
CASSFVMANTEAFF
TGTGCCAGCAGCTTCGTAATGGCCAACACTGAAGCTTTCTTT
>many|TRBV5-6|.|TRBJ1-2
CASSLDRAHGYTF
TGTGCCAGCAGCTTGGATAGGGCGCATGGCTACACCTTC
>.|TRBV12-3/TRBV12-4|.|TRBJ2-7
CASVDVSSYEQYF
TGTGCCAGCGTCGACGTCTCTAGCTACGAGCAGTACTTC
>few|TRBV2|TRBD2|TRBJ2-5
CASSELAGRTQYF
TGTGCCAGCAGTGAACTAGCGGGGCGGACCCAGTACTTC
>many|TRBV7-2|.|TRBJ2-3
CASSIDRSPDTQYF
TGTGCCAGCAGTATCGACAGGTCCCCAGATACGCAGTATTTT
>.|TRBV11-2|.|TRBJ2-3
CASSGVGGDTQYF
TGTGCCAGCAGCGGGGTAGGGGGAGATACGCAGTATTTT
>.|TRBV4-1|TRBD1|TRBJ1-4
CASSLGDSVNEKLFF
TGCGCCAGCAGCCTCGGGGACAGTGTTAATGAAAAACTGTTTTTT
>.|TRBV21-1|.|TRBJ2-1
CASTRPRGSGGQYNEQFF
TGTGCCAGCACCAGGCCCCGGGGAAGCGGGGGACAGTACAATGAGCAGTTCTTC
>.|TRBV5-1|.|TRBJ2-2
CTSRPEFTGELFF
TGCACCAGCCGCCCTGAATTTACCGGGGAGCTGTTTTTT
>.|TRBV20-1|TRBD2|TRBJ2-1
CSLVRREGHNEQFF
TGCAGTCTCGTAAGGCGGGAGGGCCACAATGAGCAGTTCTTC
>.|TRBV27|.|TRBJ1-3
CASSLEFAGNTIYF
TGTGCCAGCAGCCTCGAGTTTGCTGGAAACACCATATATTTT
>.|TRBV20-1|.|TRBJ2-5
CSGAGQSETQYF
TGCAGTGGCGCGGGACAGTCAGAGACCCAGTACTTC
>.|TRBV20-1|TRBD1|TRBJ2-5
CSATRQGLFETQYF
TGCAGTGCTACTAGACAGGGGCTTTTCGAGACCCAGTACTTC
>many|TRBV7-3|.|TRBJ2-7
CASSPNGHEQYF
TGTGCCAGCAGCCCTAATGGGCACGAGCAGTACTTC
>.|TRBV3-1|.|TRBJ1-1
CASSQDLWQSVNTEAFF
TGTGCCAGCAGCCAAGATCTTTGGCAGTCGGTGAACACTGAAGCTTTCTTT
>.|TRBV29-1|.|TRBJ2-2
CSAPGTPSSGELFF
TGCAGCGCTCCTGGGACTCCCAGTTCCGGGGAGCTGTTTTTT
>once|TRBV29-1|.|TRBJ2-3
CSVPPDGGRPDTQYF
TGCAGCGTACCCCCCGATGGGGGGCGCCCAGATACGCAGTATTTT
>few|TRBV20-1|.|TRBJ2-4
CSARDRLGADNIQYF
TGCAGTGCTAGGGACCGCCTGGGGGCAGATAACATTCAGTACTTC
>.|TRBV12-3/TRBV12-4|.|TRBJ1-2
CASTFIGTSGYTF
TGTGCCAGCACCTTTATAGGGACAAGCGGCTACACCTTC
>.|TRBV20-1|TRBD2|TRBJ2-1
CSASGRDSYNEQFF
TGCAGTGCTAGCGGGAGGGACTCCTACAATGAGCAGTTCTTC
>.|TRBV12-3/TRBV12-4|.|TRBJ1-6
CASSLRLGSPLHF
TGTGCCAGCAGTTTAAGGCTTGGTTCACCCCTCCACTTT
>.|TRBV4-1|.|TRBJ1-4
CASSQAQGGNEKLFF
TGCGCCAGCAGCCAGGCCCAGGGAGGGAATGAAAAACTGTTTTTT
>.|TRBV4-2|.|TRBJ2-7
CASSQNSREFPYEQYF
TGTGCCAGCAGCCAAAACTCCAGGGAGTTCCCCTACGAGCAGTACTTC
>.|TRBV6-5|TRBD1|TRBJ2-2
CASTGQGTGELFF
TGTGCCAGCACGGGACAGGGGACCGGGGAGCTGTTTTTT
>.|TRBV20-1|TRBD2|TRBJ2-5
CSARDGLAGGRETQYF
TGCAGTGCTAGAGACGGACTAGCGGGGGGGCGAGAGACCCAGTACTTC
>few|TRBV4-1|.|TRBJ2-1
CASSQDVPSSYNEQFF
TGCGCCAGCAGCCAAGATGTTCCGAGCTCCTACAATGAGCAGTTCTTC
>.|TRBV5-1|TRBD2|TRBJ2-2
CASSLQAGANTGELFF
TGCGCCAGCAGTCTTCAAGCGGGAGCGAACACCGGGGAGCTGTTTTTT
>few|TRBV7-9|.|TRBJ2-1
CASSPEGSYNEQFF
TGTGCCAGCAGCCCTGAGGGCTCCTACAATGAGCAGTTCTTC
>few|TRBV2|TRBD1|TRBJ2-3
CASRQGPSTDTQYF
TGTGCCAGCAGACAGGGGCCTAGCACAGATACGCAGTATTTT
>.|TRBV20-1|TRBD1|TRBJ1-1
CRVRDRGQYTEAFF
TGCAGGGTAAGGGACAGGGGGCAGTACACTGAAGCTTTCTTT
>.|TRBV7-2|TRBD2|TRBJ2-5
CASSSRTSRQETQYF
TGTGCCAGCAGCTCAAGGACTAGCCGTCAAGAGACCCAGTACTTC
>.|TRBV6-5|.|TRBJ2-5
CASSPGGIRETQYF
TGTGCCAGCAGTCCCGGAGGGATTCGAGAGACCCAGTACTTC
>.|TRBV5-1|.|TRBJ1-6
CASSDTGRNSPLHF
TGCGCCAGCAGCGACACAGGGAGGAATTCACCCCTCCACTTT
>.|TRBV4-3|.|TRBJ1-5
CASSQEIDQPQHF
TGCGCCAGCAGCCAAGAGATCGATCAGCCCCAGCATTTT
>.|TRBV15|TRBD2|TRBJ2-1
CATSILPAGGRNEQFF
TGTGCCACCAGCATCCTCCCGGCGGGGGGCCGCAATGAGCAGTTCTTC
>many|TRBV10-3|.|TRBJ2-1
CAISESKGQTDNEQFF
TGTGCCATCAGTGAGTCGAAGGGCCAGACAGACAATGAGCAGTTCTTC
>many|TRBV4-1|TRBD1|TRBJ2-1
CASSPRGGTGMNEQFF
TGCGCCAGCAGCCCCCGAGGCGGGACAGGGATGAATGAGCAGTTCTTC
>many|TRBV29-1|.|TRBJ2-7
CSVAGERSYEQYF
TGCAGCGTTGCGGGGGAACGGAGCTACGAGCAGTACTTC
>.|TRBV5-1|.|TRBJ2-3
CASSGRQLDTQYF
TGCGCCAGCAGCGGTAGACAGCTAGATACGCAGTATTTT
>many|TRBV6-5|TRBD1|TRBJ1-5
CASKTQGDNQPQHF
TGTGCCAGCAAGACACAGGGGGACAATCAGCCCCAGCATTTT
>many|TRBV6-1|TRBD2|TRBJ2-1
CASSGRTSRMGNEQFF
TGTGCCAGCAGTGGGCGGACTAGCCGGATGGGCAATGAGCAGTTCTTC
>few|TRBV15|.|TRBJ1-2
CATSSTDYGYTF
TGTGCCACCAGCAGTACGGACTATGGCTACACCTTC
>once|TRBV29-1|.|TRBJ2-3
CSVEDRWGEDTQYF
TGCAGCGTTGAAGACCGGTGGGGAGAGGATACGCAGTATTTT
>once|TRBV20-1|TRBD2|TRBJ2-5
CSAAAFGTSGETQYF
TGCAGCGCTGCCGCTTTCGGGACTAGCGGAGAGACCCAGTACTTC
>.|TRBV15|.|TRBJ2-7
CATSRVFRRDSAYEQYF
TGTGCCACCAGCAGAGTATTTAGGCGCGACAGCGCCTACGAGCAGTACTTC
>.|TRBV5-1|.|TRBJ2-3
CASSVGSGTDTQYF
TGCGCCAGCAGCGTGGGTAGCGGCACAGATACGCAGTATTTT
>once|TRBV30|.|TRBJ2-5
CAGSNRGETQYF
TGTGCCGGGAGTAACCGGGGCGAGACCCAGTACTTC
>.|TRBV2|.|TRBJ2-3
CASSEVGWTDGTDTQYF
TGTGCCAGCAGTGAAGTTGGGTGGACGGATGGCACAGATACGCAGTATTTT
>.|TRBV27|TRBD1|TRBJ2-7
CASSLSQNRDSSYEQYF
TGTGCCAGCAGTTTATCGCAGAACCGGGACAGCTCCTACGAGCAGTACTTC
>many|TRBV5-1|.|TRBJ1-1
CASSLVLAQGAGGTEAFF
TGCGCCAGCAGCTTGGTTTTGGCGCAGGGCGCCGGGGGCACTGAAGCTTTCTTT